This TCR beta chain appears in the sequencing data of a study of regulatory T cells in long-lasting Graves disease. Germline V CDR1 and CDR2: LNHDA, SQIVND (reference sequence). The CDR3 contains 17 residues. The trim removed 5 bases at V and 2 bases at J, leaving 10 bases unmatched. The sample's time point: persistent/refractory GD, antithyroid drugs over 5 years with positive TRAb. From PBMCs, RNA was extracted and then used to make the TCR library. Staff took about 10 milliliters of peripheral blood and put it into EDTA tubes. The TCR beta library used iRepertoire HTBI primers with Arm-PCR amplification of CDR3. TCRdb used MiXCR to reprocess the multiplex PCR reads, holding one entry per CDR3 protein. Seen here are roughly 360,000 distinct CDR3 sequences, roughly 25% observed once, and the top ten hold roughly a quarter. General study points: Persistent patients shared more public clonotypes (2,741) than newly diagnosed patients (approximately 960). Favored gene segments in persistent disease were TRBV28, TRBJ1-2 and TRBJ2-5.

As concerns this clonotype: Its target is unknown.

The sequence came from a woman between 40 and 50 years old with Graves disease. The chain links TRBV19 to TRBJ1-5; 9 bases are shared with TRBD1. This specimen was peripheral blood mononuclear cells (PBMCs), taken when the disease was refractory, from a patient treated with antithyroid drugs. The CDR3 DNA sequence: TGTGCCAGTAGTTCCGGGACAGGGATAAGGGGCAATCAGCCCCAGCATTTT. Amino acid sequence: CASSSGTGIRGNQPQHF.